This T cell receptor beta chain was documented in a study of post-analysis software for immune sequencing data. Overall study: The disease courses covered relapsing-remitting, secondary progressive and progressive-relapsing multiple sclerosis.

Tagging with unique molecular identifiers was a feature of the TCR beta cDNA libraries. Once roughly 0.9 to 11 million T cells were used, hundreds of thousands of cDNA molecules resulted. TCRdb re-analysed the PCR reads in MiXCR, keeping a single row per CDR3 protein. The top ten clones hold roughly 4.4% of a sample with 750,000 to 950,000 distinct CDR3 sequences, approximately 53% of them seen once. This clonotype was seen a single time. Its antigen is currently unknown. This CDR3 comprises 15 residues. Germline V CDR1 and CDR2: SGHRS, YFSETQ. Trimming pared 1 base from V and 5 bases from J, leaving 14 bases between. Findings and limits, study-wide: Strong co-clustering by F measure was evident for samples that had been prepared in the same batch. Controls had lower frequencies than patients of four or five TRBV segments, which included TRBV5-6, TRBV5-1 and TRBV20-1. Relative to controls, patients with multiple sclerosis showed significantly lower normalized Chao1 diversity.

The genes are TRBV5-1 and TRBJ2-3; D possibly corresponds to TRBD2 (6 bases). Sequenced input: blood. This receptor was taken from a girl aged 10 to 17 with multiple sclerosis. In nucleotides, the CDR3 is TGCGCCAGCAGCTTGCCCGGAGGGAAGGGAGATACGCAGTATTTT. Protein product: CASSLPGGKGDTQYF.